This TCR beta chain derives from a study of blood T cell repertoires in COVID-19. Study-level information: Whether acute or convalescent, the COVID-19 samples came from the United States, Italy and Spain.

Using immunoSEQ multiplex PCR, the repertoire was profiled, and TCRdb retains in-frame clones only, with some absent. The table has fewer than 350,000 clones, 90% seen once. Looked up from germline, CDR1 is SGHVS and CDR2 is FQNEAQ. The V gene lost 4 bases and the J gene lost 6 bases, with 13 bases spanning the gap. This CDR3 contains 13 residues. Cohort allocation depended upon clinical history that participants reported. The chain recombines TRBV7-8 with TRBJ2-7; D possibly corresponds to TRBD2 (6 bases). The specimen sequenced was PBMCs or T cells enriched from blood (not recorded which). The source of this sequence is a woman aged 18 to 35 with acute COVID-19. CDR3: CASSSVRGGEQYF. The DNA for the CDR3 is TGTGCCAGCAGCTCGGTTCGGGGAGGCGAGCAGTACTTC. Based on the CDR3 plus reference TRBV7-8 and TRBJ2-7, the full variable domain is GAGVSQSPRYKVAKRGQDVALRCDPISGHVSLFWYQQALGQGPEFLTYFQNEAQLDKSGLPSDRFFAERPEGSVSTLKIQRTQQEDSAVYLCASSSVRGGEQYFGPGTRLTVT.